The 10 T cell receptor beta chains given below trace back to one sample, sequenced in a study of molecular identifiers for immune sequencing clone quantification. TCRdb reanalysed the PCR reads using MiXCR and keeps one entry per CDR3 protein. This table has about 510,000 distinct CDR3 sequences, 25% appearing once. The sequenced material came from naive CD8+ T cells from blood, with Jurkat cell RNA spiked in. As to subset: FACS-sorted CD8+CD4-CCR7+CD45RA+ naive T cells. The receptors stem from a human donor in good health. Some libraries in this study had Jurkat cell RNA spiked in.

Many counts were recorded for this clonotype. The chain employs TRBV5-1 and TRBJ2-3, with D unresolved. Germline V gene data show CDR1 as SGHRS and CDR2 as YFSETQ. This CDR3 is 18 amino acids long. V lost 3 bases, J lost 0 bases, and 20 bases lay in between. The CDR3 coding sequence is TGCGCCAGCAGCTACACCGCTCCGTTAGTGTCGAGCACAGATACGCAGTATTTT. This gives the protein CASSYTAPLVSSTDTQYF.

This clonotype was counted a few times. The chain links TRBV10-3 to TRBJ2-7, with D unclear. The CDR3 loop spans 15 amino acids. Germline lookup yields CDR1 ENHRY and CDR2 SYGVKD. V was shortened by 0 bases and J by 0 bases, with 9 bases between the two germline ends. CDR3: CAISESGPSSYEQYF. The CDR3 nucleotides are TGTGCCATCAGTGAGTCCGGGCCCAGCTCCTACGAGCAGTACTTC.

With respect to this clonotype: A much larger clone lies one base from this, so it may be a read error. The chain combines TRBV5-1 with TRBJ2-7; D might be TRBD1 (6 bases). V was shortened by 6 bases and J by 4 bases, with 14 bases between the two germline ends. CDR3 length: 13 amino acids. Germline V gene lookup returns CDR1 SGHRS and CDR2 YFSETQ. CDR3 sequence reads: CASNLTGFYEQYF. The CDR3 region has the DNA TGCGCCAGCAACTTAACAGGGTTTTACGAGCAGTACTTC.

The sample holds a few counts of this clonotype. J is TRBJ1-5 and V is TRBV12-5; TRBD1 aligns across 7 bases. CDR3 length: 16 amino acids. Per germline, CDR1 LGHNT and CDR2 FRNRAP. With 4 bases clipped from V and 9 bases from J, the junction kept 15 bases outside the gene matches. The CDR3 sequence is CASGSQPDRATWPQHF. The CDR3 region has the DNA TGTGCTAGTGGTTCTCAACCAGACAGGGCCACGTGGCCCCAGCATTTT.

This clonotype occurred once. A read error may explain this, as a much larger clone is one base away. The CDR3 loop is CASSKPDSYEQYF. CDR3 coding DNA: TGTGCCAGTAGTAAACCAGACTCCTACGAGCAGTACTTC. The V and J genes are TRBV19 and TRBJ2-7; D remains unclear. V lost 4 bases and J lost 0, with 7 bases in between. CDR3 length equals 13 residues. Germline CDR1 is LNHDA and CDR2 is SQIVND (reference sequence).

A few counts support this clonotype. The rearrangement links TRBV4-3 to TRBJ2-7, with a tentative D call TRBD1 (6 bases). Trimming stripped 0 bases from V and 0 bases from J, with 18 bases between. The CDR3 sequence is 18 residues long. Germline V gene lookup returns CDR1 LGHNA and CDR2 YSLEER. The CDR3 nucleotides read TGCGCCAGCAGCCAAGAGGCCCTGGGACACCCAAGCTCCTACGAGCAGTACTTC. Its protein product is CASSQEALGHPSSYEQYF.

A few counts support this clonotype. The chain is built from TRBV5-6 and TRBJ1-6; the D is unclear. The V end lost 4 bases, the J end lost 13 bases, and 12 bases lay between the germline ends. The CDR3 length is 12 residues. Looked up from germline, CDR1 is SGHDT and CDR2 is YYEEEE. The CDR3 region has the DNA TGTGCCAGCAGCGACCCCGCCAGTCCCCTCCACTTT. Translating it yields CASSDPASPLHF. The full variable domain, in which reference TRBV5-6 and TRBJ1-6 provide the parts outside the CDR3, is DAGVTQSPTHLIKTRGQQVTLRCSPKSGHDTVSWYQQALGQGPQFIFQYYEEEERQRGNFPDRFSGHQFPNYSSELNVNALLLGDSALYLCASSDPASPLHFGNGTRLTVT.

As concerns this clonotype: A read error may explain this, as a much larger clone is one base away. The chain couples TRBV6-5 to TRBJ2-3, with D possibly being TRBD1 (6 bases). CDR1 is MNHEY and CDR2 is SVGAGI in the germline V gene. The CDR3 spans 15 residues. The CDR3 nucleotides are TGTGCCAGCAGATTATGGCAGGGGTTTACAGATACGCAGTGTTTT. As protein: CASRLWQGFTDTQCF.

This sequence joins TRBV11-2 and TRBJ1-3, with 7 bases that match TRBD1. V was clipped by 4 bases and J by 2 bases; unmatched bases: 2. The CDR3 totals 14 residues. Germline V gene sequence: CDR1 SGHAT, CDR2 FQNNGV. Here the CDR3 DNA reads TGTGCCAGCAGCTCCGACAGGGCTGGAAACACCATATATTTT. It yields the protein CASSSDRAGNTIYF.

This clonotype is a singleton in its sample. V usage is TRBV9 and J usage is TRBJ1-1; TRBD1 aligns across 8 bases. Per the germline V gene, CDR1 is SGDLS and CDR2 is YYNGEE. This CDR3 has 15 residues. J lost 7 bases, V lost 3 bases, and 11 bases had no gene match. The CDR3 is CASSAGGGSAIEAFF. Here the CDR3 DNA reads TGTGCCAGCAGCGCAGGGGGCGGTTCGGCCATTGAAGCTTTCTTT.